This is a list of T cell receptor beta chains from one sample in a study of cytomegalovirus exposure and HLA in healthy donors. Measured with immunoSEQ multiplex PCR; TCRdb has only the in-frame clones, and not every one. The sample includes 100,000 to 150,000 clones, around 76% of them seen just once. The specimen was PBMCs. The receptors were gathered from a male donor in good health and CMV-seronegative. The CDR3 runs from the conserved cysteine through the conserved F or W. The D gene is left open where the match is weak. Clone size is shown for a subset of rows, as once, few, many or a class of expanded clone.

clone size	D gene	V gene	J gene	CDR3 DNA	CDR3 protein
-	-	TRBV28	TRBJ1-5	TGTGCCAGCAGTGTGCCCAGGGAAGGGAGCAATCAGCCCCAGCATTTT	CASSVPREGSNQPQHF
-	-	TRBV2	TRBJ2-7	TGTGCTGGACAAGGGACATCCTACGAGCAGTACTTC	CAGQGTSYEQYF
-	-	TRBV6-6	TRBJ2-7	TGTGCCAGCAGTGTGAAAAAGAGCTCCTACGAGCAGTACTTC	CASSVKKSSYEQYF
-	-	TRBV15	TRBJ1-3	TGTGCCACCAGCCGAGAGAAAGACAGTCGCTCTGGAAACACCATATATTTT	CATSREKDSRSGNTIYF
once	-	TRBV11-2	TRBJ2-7	TGTGCCAGCAGCTTAGTGGACCGGGGGTGGGAGGAGCAGTACTTC	CASSLVDRGWEEQYF
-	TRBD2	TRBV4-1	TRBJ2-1	TGCGCCAGCAGCCAAGTATTTCGACTTGGGACTAGCGACAATGAGCAGTTCTTC	CASSQVFRLGTSDNEQFF
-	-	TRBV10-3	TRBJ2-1	TGTGCCATCAGTGAGGAAGCGGACTACAATGAGCAGTTCTTC	CAISEEADYNEQFF
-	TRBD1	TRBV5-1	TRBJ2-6	TGCGCCAGCAGCCCAGGGACAGCTGGGGCCAACGTCCTGACTTTC	CASSPGTAGANVLTF
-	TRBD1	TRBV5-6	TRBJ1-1	TGTGCCAGCAGCTTGGCCGAGGGACAGGGAAACACTGAAGCTTTCTTT	CASSLAEGQGNTEAFF
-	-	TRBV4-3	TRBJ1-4	TGCGCCAGCAGCCAAGATCCCGGTGGCAGGGGAAGTGAAAAACTGTTTTTT	CASSQDPGGRGSEKLFF
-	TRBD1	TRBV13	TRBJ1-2	TGTGCCAGCAGCTTATGGGGACAGGGCGGTTTTGGCTACACCTTC	CASSLWGQGGFGYTF
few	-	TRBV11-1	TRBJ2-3	TGTGCCAGCAGCTTAGAACTAGCTCCTATGCAGTATTTT	CASSLELAPMQYF
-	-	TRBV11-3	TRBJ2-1	TGTGCCAGCAGCTTAGTGGAGTCCGGTGAGCAGTTCTTC	CASSLVESGEQFF
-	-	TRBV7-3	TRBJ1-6	TGTGCCAGCAGCTTAAGCAGCTCCTATAATTCACCCCTCCACTTT	CASSLSSSYNSPLHF
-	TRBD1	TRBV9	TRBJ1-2	TGTGCCAGCAGCGTAGGGGACAGGCCCAACTATGGCTACACCTTC	CASSVGDRPNYGYTF
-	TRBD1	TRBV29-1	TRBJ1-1	TGCAGCGTTGGGACAGGGGGGACTGAAGCTTTCTTT	CSVGTGGTEAFF
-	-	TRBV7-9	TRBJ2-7	TGTGCCAGCAGCGCCGGGGGGCCCTTAGGCTACGAGCAGTACTTC	CASSAGGPLGYEQYF
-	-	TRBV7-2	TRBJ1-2	TGTGCCAGCAGCTTAGCAGTAGTAAACTATGGCTACACCTTC	CASSLAVVNYGYTF
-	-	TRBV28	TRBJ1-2	TGTGCCAGCCTTTCGGAAGGAGGGTCGAACTATGGCTACACCTTC	CASLSEGGSNYGYTF
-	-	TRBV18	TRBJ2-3	TGTGCCAGCTCACCATACAGCCAAAGCACAGATACGCAGTATTTT	CASSPYSQSTDTQYF
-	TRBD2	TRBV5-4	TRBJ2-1	TGTGCCAGCAGCTTCCCGGCTAGCGGGAACAATGAGCAGTTCTTC	CASSFPASGNNEQFF
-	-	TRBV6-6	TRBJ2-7	TGTGCCAGCAGTTACGGGGCAGCGGAGCAGTACTTC	CASSYGAAEQYF
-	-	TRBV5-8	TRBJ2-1	TGTGCCAGCAGAAACTGGCAGACTCCCAGTCTCTACAATGAGCAGTTCTTC	CASRNWQTPSLYNEQFF
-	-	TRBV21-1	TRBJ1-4	TGTGCCAGCAGCGAAAAAGAAAGGTCCCTCGGGGAAAAACTGTTTTTT	CASSEKERSLGEKLFF
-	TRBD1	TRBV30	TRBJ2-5	TGTGCCTGTGACACCGGGACAGGGGTCCAAGAGACCCAGTACTTC	CACDTGTGVQETQYF
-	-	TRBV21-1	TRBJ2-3	TGTGCCAGCAGCATGGGGACTACCTCAGATACGCAGTATTTT	CASSMGTTSDTQYF
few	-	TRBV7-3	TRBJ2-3	TGTGCCAGCAGCCCCACTGCCCGTAGCACAGATACGCAGTATTTT	CASSPTARSTDTQYF
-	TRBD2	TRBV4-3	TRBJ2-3	TGCGCCAGCAGCCCGGGAGGCGGAGGCACAGATACGCAGTATTTT	CASSPGGGGTDTQYF
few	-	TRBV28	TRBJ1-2	TGTGCCAGCAGGGGGGGGCTCTATGGCTACACCTTC	CASRGGLYGYTF